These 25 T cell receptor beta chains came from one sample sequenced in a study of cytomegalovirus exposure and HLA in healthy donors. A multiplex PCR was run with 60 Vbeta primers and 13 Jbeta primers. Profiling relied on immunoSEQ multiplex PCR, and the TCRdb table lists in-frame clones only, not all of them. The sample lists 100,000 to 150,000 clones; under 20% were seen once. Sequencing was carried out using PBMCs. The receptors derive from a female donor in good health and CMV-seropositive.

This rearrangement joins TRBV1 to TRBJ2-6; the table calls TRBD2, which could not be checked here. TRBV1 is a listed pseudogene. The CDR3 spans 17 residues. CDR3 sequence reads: CTSSHCGRISGANVLTF. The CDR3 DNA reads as TGCACCAGCAGCCATTGCGGCCGCATCTCTGGGGCCAACGTCCTGACTTTC.

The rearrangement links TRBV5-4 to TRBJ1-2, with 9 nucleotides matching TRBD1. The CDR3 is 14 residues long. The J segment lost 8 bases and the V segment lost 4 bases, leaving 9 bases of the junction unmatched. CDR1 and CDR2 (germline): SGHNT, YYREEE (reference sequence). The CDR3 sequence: CASSSTGGREGYTF. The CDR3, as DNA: TGTGCCAGCAGCAGTACAGGGGGCCGGGAGGGCTACACCTTC.

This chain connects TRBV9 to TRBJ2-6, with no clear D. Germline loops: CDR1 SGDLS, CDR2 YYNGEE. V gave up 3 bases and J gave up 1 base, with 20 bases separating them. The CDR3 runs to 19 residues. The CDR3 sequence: CASSAAKSGRTSGANVLTF. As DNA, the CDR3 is TGTGCCAGCAGCGCAGCAAAGTCAGGTAGAACGTCTGGGGCCAACGTCCTGACTTTC.

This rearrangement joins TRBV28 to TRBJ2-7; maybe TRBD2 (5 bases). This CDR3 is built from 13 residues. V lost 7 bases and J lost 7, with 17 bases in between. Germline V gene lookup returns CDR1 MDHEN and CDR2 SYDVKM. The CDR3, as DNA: TGTGCCAGCACTAATCCGACTACCGGGGAGCAGTACTTC. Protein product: CASTNPTTGEQYF.

CDR3 nucleotides: TGTGCCAGCAGAGAATCGACAGGGGGCAATCGGGACACTGAAGCTTTCTTT. Protein sequence: CASRESTGGNRDTEAFF. The J gene is TRBJ1-1, the V gene TRBV5-6; 10 nucleotides align to TRBD1. This CDR3 spans 17 amino acids. The V gene end was trimmed by 5 bases and the J gene end by 3 bases; junction bases not matched to a gene: 13. CDR1 and CDR2 (germline): SGHDT, YYEEEE.

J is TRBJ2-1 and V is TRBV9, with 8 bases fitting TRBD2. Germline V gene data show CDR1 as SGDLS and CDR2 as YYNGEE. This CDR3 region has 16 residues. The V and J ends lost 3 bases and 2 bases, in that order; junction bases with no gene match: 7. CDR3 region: CASSATGGGTYNEQFF. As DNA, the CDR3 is TGTGCCAGCAGCGCCACCGGGGGGGGGACCTACAATGAGCAGTTCTTC. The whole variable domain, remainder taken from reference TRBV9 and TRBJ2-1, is DSGVTQTPKHLITATGQRVTLRCSPRSGDLSVYWYQQSLDQGLQFLIQYYNGEERAKGNILERFSAQQFPDLHSELNLSSLELGDSALYFCASSATGGGTYNEQFFGPGTRLTVL.

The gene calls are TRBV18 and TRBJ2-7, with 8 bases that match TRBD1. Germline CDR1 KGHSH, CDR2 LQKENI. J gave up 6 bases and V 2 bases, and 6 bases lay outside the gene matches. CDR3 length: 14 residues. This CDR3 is CASSPGQGKGEQYF. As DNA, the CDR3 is TGTGCCAGCTCACCAGGACAGGGAAAAGGCGAGCAGTACTTC.

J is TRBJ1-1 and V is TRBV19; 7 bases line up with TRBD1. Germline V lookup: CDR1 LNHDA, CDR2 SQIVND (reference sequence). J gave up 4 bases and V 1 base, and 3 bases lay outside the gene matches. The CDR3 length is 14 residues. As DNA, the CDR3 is TGTGCCAGTAGTATAGGGTCAGGGGGCACTGAAGCTTTCTTT. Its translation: CASSIGSGGTEAFF.

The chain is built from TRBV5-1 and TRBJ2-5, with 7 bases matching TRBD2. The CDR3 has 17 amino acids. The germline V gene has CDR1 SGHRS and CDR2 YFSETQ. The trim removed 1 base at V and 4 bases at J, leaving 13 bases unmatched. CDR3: CASSLSGVGRERETQYF. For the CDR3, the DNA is TGCGCCAGCAGCTTGAGCGGGGTCGGGCGGGAACGAGAGACCCAGTACTTC.

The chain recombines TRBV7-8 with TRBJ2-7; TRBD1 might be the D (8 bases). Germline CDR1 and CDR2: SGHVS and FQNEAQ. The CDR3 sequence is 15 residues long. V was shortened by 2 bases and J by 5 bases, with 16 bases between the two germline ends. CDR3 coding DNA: TGTGCCAGCAGCTTAACCTGGACAGGGAGGGACGAGCAGTACTTC. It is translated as CASSLTWTGRDEQYF.

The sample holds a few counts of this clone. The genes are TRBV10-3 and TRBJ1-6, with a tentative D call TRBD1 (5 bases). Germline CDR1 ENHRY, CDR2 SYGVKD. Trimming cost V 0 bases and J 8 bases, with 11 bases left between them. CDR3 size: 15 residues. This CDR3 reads CAISESEGLHSPLHF. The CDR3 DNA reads TGTGCCATCAGTGAGTCGGAGGGGCTCCATTCACCCCTCCACTTT.

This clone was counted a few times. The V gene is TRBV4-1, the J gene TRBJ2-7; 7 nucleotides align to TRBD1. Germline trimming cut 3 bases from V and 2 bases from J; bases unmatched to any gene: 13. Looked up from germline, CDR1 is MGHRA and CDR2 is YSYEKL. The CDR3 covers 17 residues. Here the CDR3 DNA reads TGCGCCAGCAGCCAGAGGGACAGCTCTTCTCCTCCCTACGAGCAGTACTTC. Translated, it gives CASSQRDSSSPPYEQYF.

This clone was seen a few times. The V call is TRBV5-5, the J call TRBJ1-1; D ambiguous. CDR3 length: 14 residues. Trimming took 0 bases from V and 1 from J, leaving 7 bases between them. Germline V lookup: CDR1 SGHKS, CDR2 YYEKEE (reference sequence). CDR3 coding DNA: TGTGCCAGCAGCTTGGGGGCCGGGAACACTGAAGCTTTCTTT. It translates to CASSLGAGNTEAFF.

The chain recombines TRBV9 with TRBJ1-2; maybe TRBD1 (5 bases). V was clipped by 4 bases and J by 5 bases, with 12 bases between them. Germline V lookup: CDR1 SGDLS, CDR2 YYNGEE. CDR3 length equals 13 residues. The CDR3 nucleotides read TGTGCCAGCAGCCGACAGAATCAATATGGCTACACCTTC. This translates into CASSRQNQYGYTF.

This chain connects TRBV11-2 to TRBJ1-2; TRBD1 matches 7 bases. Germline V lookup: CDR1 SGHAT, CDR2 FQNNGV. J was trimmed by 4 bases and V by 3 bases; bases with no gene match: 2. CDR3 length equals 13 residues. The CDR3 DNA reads TGTGCCAGCAGCTTGGGACAGCCCTATGGCTACACCTTC. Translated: CASSLGQPYGYTF.

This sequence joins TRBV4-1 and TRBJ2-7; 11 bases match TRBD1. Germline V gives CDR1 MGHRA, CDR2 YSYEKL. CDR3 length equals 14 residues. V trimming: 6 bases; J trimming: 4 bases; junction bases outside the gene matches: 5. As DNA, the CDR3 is TGCGCCAGCAGGCAGGACAGGGGGCTGTACGAGCAGTACTTC. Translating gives CASRQDRGLYEQYF.

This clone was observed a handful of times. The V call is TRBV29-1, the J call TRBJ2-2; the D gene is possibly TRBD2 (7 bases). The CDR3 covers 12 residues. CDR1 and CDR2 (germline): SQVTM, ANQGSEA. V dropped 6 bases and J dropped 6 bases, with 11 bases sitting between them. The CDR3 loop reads CSVGGVAGELFF. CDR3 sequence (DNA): TGCAGCGTAGGGGGGGTGGCCGGGGAGCTGTTTTTT.

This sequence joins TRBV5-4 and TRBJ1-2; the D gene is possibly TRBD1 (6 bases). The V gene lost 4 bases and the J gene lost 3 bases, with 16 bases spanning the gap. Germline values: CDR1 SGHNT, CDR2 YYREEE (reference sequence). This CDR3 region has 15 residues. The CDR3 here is CASSPALGTHYGYTF. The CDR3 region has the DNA TGTGCCAGCAGCCCTGCTCTCGGGACACACTATGGCTACACCTTC.

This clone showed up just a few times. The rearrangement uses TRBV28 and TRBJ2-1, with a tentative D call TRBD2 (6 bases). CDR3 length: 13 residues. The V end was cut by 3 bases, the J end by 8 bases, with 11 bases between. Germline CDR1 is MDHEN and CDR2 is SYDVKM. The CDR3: CASSLLGGDEQFF. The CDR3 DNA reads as TGTGCCAGCAGTTTGTTGGGGGGTGATGAGCAGTTCTTC.

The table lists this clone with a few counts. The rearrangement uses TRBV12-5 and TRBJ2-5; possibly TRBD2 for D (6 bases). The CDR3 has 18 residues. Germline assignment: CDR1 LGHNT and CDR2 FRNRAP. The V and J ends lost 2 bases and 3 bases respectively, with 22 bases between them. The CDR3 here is CASGLIRGAKPFEETQYF. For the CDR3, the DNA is TGTGCTAGTGGTTTGATACGCGGGGCGAAACCCTTTGAAGAGACCCAGTACTTC.

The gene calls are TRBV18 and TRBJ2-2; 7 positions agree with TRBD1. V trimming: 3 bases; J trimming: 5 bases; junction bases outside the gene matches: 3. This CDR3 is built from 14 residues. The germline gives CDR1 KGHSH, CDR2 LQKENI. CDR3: CASSPLQGTGELFF. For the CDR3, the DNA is TGTGCCAGCTCACCCCTACAGGGGACCGGGGAGCTGTTTTTT.

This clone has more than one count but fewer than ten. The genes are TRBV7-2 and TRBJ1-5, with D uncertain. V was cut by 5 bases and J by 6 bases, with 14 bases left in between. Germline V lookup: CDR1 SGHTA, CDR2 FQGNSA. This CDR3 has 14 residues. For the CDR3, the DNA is TGTGCCAGCAGCACCGTGGGAGGCCGTCAGCCCCAGCATTTT. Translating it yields CASSTVGGRQPQHF. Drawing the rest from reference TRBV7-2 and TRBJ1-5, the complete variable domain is GAGVSQSPSNKVTEKGKDVELRCDPISGHTALYWYRQSLGQGLEFLIYFQGNSAPDKSGLPSDRFSAERTGGSVSTLTIQRTQQEDSAVYLCASSTVGGRQPQHFGDGTRLSIL.

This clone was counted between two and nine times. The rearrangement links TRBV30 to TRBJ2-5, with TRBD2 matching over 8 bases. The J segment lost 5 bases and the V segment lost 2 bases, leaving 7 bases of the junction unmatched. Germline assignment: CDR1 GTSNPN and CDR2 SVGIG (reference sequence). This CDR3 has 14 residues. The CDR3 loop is CAWSRGTRDETQYF. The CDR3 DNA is TGTGCCTGGAGTAGGGGGACTAGAGACGAGACCCAGTACTTC.

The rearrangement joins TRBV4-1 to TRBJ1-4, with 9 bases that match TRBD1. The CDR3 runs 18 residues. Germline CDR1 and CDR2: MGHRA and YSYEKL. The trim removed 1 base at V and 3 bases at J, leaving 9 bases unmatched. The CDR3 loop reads CASSQGHRGRIANEKLFF. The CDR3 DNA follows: TGCGCCAGCAGCCAAGGGCACAGGGGGCGAATCGCTAATGAAAAACTGTTTTTT.

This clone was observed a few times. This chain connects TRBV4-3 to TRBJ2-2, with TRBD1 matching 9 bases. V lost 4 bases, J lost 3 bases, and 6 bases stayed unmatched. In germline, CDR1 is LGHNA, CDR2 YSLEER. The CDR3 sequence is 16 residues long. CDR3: CASSPGTGWDTGELFF. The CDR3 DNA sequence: TGCGCCAGCAGCCCAGGGACAGGGTGGGACACCGGGGAGCTGTTTTTT.